Here is one T cell receptor (beta chain) with its context. What it binds is unknown. The sample comes from a study of monozygotic twins with inflammatory bowel disease. Points from the study as a whole: Telling apart the different T cell subtypes was not possible.

UMIs that had a 6-nucleotide sample barcode were put in using template switching. TCRdb reanalyzed the 5' RACE reads, giving one entry per CDR3 protein sequence and no DNA. The table for this sample gives 440,000 or so distinct CDR3 sequences. Blood samples of 2 to 3 ml were drawn from every donor. Whole-blood total RNA was extracted without T cell sorting. The CDR3 runs 15 residues. Germline V lookup: CDR1 LGHNA, CDR2 YSLEER. The sequence was obtained from a human donor with ulcerative colitis or Crohn's disease, or a healthy co-twin of an affected twin (not recorded which). The sample was blood. V gene TRBV4-3 combines with J gene TRBJ2-3; there is no DNA to check the TCRdb D call of TRBD1. The CDR3 spells CASSQVGGLGDTQYF.